This TCR beta chain comes out of a study of beta chain features in type 1 diabetes. Study details: Patients did not differ from healthy donors in age, gender or cell yield. The study's findings and limits: In patients and controls equally, PCR might favor templates that are shorter. In these data, an HLA type influence on TCRB rearrangement remained unresolved. Moderate yet significant TCRB CDR3 shortening was seen in Type 1 diabetes patients in all four CD4+ subsets.

In regard to this clone: Its antigen is unidentified.

Every bit of the isolated RNA underwent reverse transcription, so sequencing read expressed TCRB transcripts. Only in-frame clones appear in the TCRdb table, and some are missing; sequencing was by immunoSEQ multiplex PCR. The sample lists just over 600,000 clones; around 15% were seen once. This sequence was found in a man aged 18 to 35 in good health. The sample was naive CD4+ T cells from blood.

DNA of the CDR3: TGTGCCAGCAGCTTGGACGTCGCTCGGGTTGACATCGAAAACACCATATATTTT. This translates into CASSLDVARVDIENTIYF. V gene TRBV5-4 combines with J gene TRBJ1-3; D not certain. CDR1 is SGHNT, CDR2 YYREEE, per germline (reference sequence). Trimming shortened V by 0 bases and J by 6 bases, and 22 bases separated the two germline ends. The CDR3 is 18 amino acids.